A selection of T cell receptor beta chains follows, all from one sample in a study of blood T cells in healthy people across ages. TCRdb reprocessed the 5' RACE reads with MiXCR, giving one entry per CDR3 protein. The sample holds 800,000 to 950,000 distinct CDR3 sequences, 29% seen once. These data were likewise used in another study, on T cells of mothers and their children.

The sequencing input was blood. The source of these receptors is a woman in her thirties or forties in good health. CDR3s include the opening cysteine and the closing phenylalanine or tryptophan. D genes are given only for firm matches. Size is omitted from some rows. Given values are once, few, many or a class for expanded clones.

clone_size j_call d_call v_call cdr3_nt cdr3_aa
few TRBJ1-6 . TRBV20-1 TGCAGTGCCCCGAACTTTCGTGAGCAACCCTCCTATAATTCACCCCTCCACTTT CSAPNFREQPSYNSPLHF
few TRBJ1-4 . TRBV11-2 TGTGCCAGCAGCCAGGGGCGGTTTAATGAAAAACTGTTTTTT CASSQGRFNEKLFF
few TRBJ2-3 . TRBV7-9 TGTGCCAGCAGCTTAGAATCGCCAGATACGCAGTATTTT CASSLESPDTQYF
many TRBJ2-5 . TRBV20-1 TGCAGCGCCCGGATAGGGGGTCCCCAAGAGACCCAGTACTTC CSARIGGPQETQYF
many TRBJ1-5 . TRBV20-1 TGCAGTGCTAGAGATCACCGGGGAATCAATCAGCCCCAGCATTTT CSARDHRGINQPQHF
. TRBJ1-1 TRBD1 TRBV4-3 TGCGCCAGCAGCCGGGACAGACAAGCTCTTGAAGCTTTCTTT CASSRDRQALEAFF
few TRBJ2-7 . TRBV7-2 TGTGCCAGCAGCTTAGGATCGACGATCACCTACGAGCAGTACTTC CASSLGSTITYEQYF
many TRBJ2-7 TRBD1 TRBV7-9 TGTGCCAGCAGCCAGACAGGGGACATCTACGAGCAGTACTTC CASSQTGDIYEQYF
. TRBJ2-2 TRBD1 TRBV20-1 TGCAGTGCTAGAGACGACAGGGTTTCGACCACCGGGGAGCTGTTTTTT CSARDDRVSTTGELFF
. TRBJ1-2 . TRBV7-9 TGTGCCAGCAGCTTAGGACGGGGGACTCGTGGCTACACCTTC CASSLGRGTRGYTF
. TRBJ2-1 TRBD2 TRBV5-1 TGCGCCAGCAGCGCGAACCAACTAGCGGGGGGGTCCACTGAGCAGTTCTTC CASSANQLAGGSTEQFF
many TRBJ2-7 . TRBV6-1 TGTGCCAGCAGACAAACGGGAAGATCCTACGAGCAGTACTTC CASRQTGRSYEQYF
. TRBJ2-5 TRBD1 TRBV6-4 TGTGCCAGCACGGGACAGGGGGCACAAGAGACCCAGTACTTC CASTGQGAQETQYF
. TRBJ1-2 . TRBV2 TGTGCCAGCAGTGGCGTCAGGGGTGGCTATGGCCACACCTTC CASSGVRGGYGHTF
many TRBJ2-7 . TRBV28 TGTGCCACCTCGTTGCCCCCCTTTAGCGAGCAGTACTTC CATSLPPFSEQYF
. TRBJ1-5 . TRBV4-1 TGCGCCAGCAGCCTCTCAAACAGGCGCGGTCAGCCCCAGCATTTT CASSLSNRRGQPQHF
. TRBJ2-7 TRBD1 TRBV28 TGTGCCAGCAGACATACAGGGGTTCACGAGCAGTACTTC CASRHTGVHEQYF
many TRBJ2-1 . TRBV7-8 TGTGCCAGCAGCGCCCAGAACTACAATGAGCAGTTCTTC CASSAQNYNEQFF
many TRBJ2-5 . TRBV9 TGTGCCAGCAGCATCTCCGGGACAACTCAAGAGACCCAGTACTTC CASSISGTTQETQYF
few TRBJ1-2 . TRBV12-5 TGTGCTAGTGGTTTGGACAGTCTCTATGGCTACACCTTC CASGLDSLYGYTF
few TRBJ2-3 TRBD2 TRBV4-2 TGTGCCAGCAGCCAAGATCGGCTAGCGGGAGGGATAGATACGCAGTATTTT CASSQDRLAGGIDTQYF
. TRBJ2-1 . TRBV20-1 TGCAGTGCTAGAGATGCGGCACCGGACTTGAGGCAGTTCTTC CSARDAAPDLRQFF
many TRBJ2-7 . TRBV27 TGTGCCAGCAGTACCAGATTCTTCTCCTACGAGCAGTACTTC CASSTRFFSYEQYF
many TRBJ2-7 TRBD1 TRBV2 TGTGCCAGCAGTGAGGGACAGAGCTCCTACGAGCAGTACTTC CASSEGQSSYEQYF
. TRBJ2-5 TRBD2 TRBV7-2 TGTGCCAGCAGGCGTAGCGGGGGGGAAGAGACCCAGTACTTC CASRRSGGEETQYF
few TRBJ1-2 TRBD1 TRBV6-6 TGTGCCAGCAGTTACACCGGACAGGACAACTATGGCTACACCTTC CASSYTGQDNYGYTF
few TRBJ2-2 TRBD1 TRBV7-6 TGTGCCAGCAGCGGGGGACAGGGCGGCACCGGGGAGCTGTTTTTT CASSGGQGGTGELFF
few TRBJ2-5 TRBD1 TRBV25-1 TGTGCCAGCAGTGAGGTGGTCCTGACAGGGACAGAGACCCAGTACTTC CASSEVVLTGTETQYF
. TRBJ2-1 TRBD2 TRBV5-1 TGCGCCAGCAGCCAAGCAGCGGGGAGGGACTACAATGAGCAGTTCTTC CASSQAAGRDYNEQFF
. TRBJ2-7 . TRBV20-1 TGCAGTGCTAGAGAAGACAGGACCTACGAGCAGTACTTC CSAREDRTYEQYF
few TRBJ1-2 . TRBV4-2 TGTGCCAGCAGCCAGGGGGGAGACAGGCACTATGGCTACACCTTC CASSQGGDRHYGYTF
few TRBJ2-1 . TRBV19 TGTGCCAGTAGTCACGGCTACAATGAGCAGTTCTTC CASSHGYNEQFF
few TRBJ2-1 TRBD2 TRBV6-4 TGTGCCAGCAGTGACTCGTCCGGGGCGGGGGGCTACAATGAGCAGTTCTTC CASSDSSGAGGYNEQFF
few TRBJ1-1 . TRBV5-6 TGTGCCAGCAGCCCCGCGCCGATGAACACTGAAGCTTTCTTT CASSPAPMNTEAFF
few TRBJ2-7 . TRBV9 TGTGCCAGCAGCGTAGGTCGGGACAAGGCCTACGAGCAGTACTTC CASSVGRDKAYEQYF
many TRBJ2-7 . TRBV3-1 TGTGCCAGCAGCCAAGATACGAGGGCAGGCGAGCAGTACTTC CASSQDTRAGEQYF
. TRBJ2-5 TRBD2 TRBV20-1 TGCAGTGCTAGAGAGAGCGGCGGGGGGGCGGTAGAGACCCAGTACTTC CSARESGGGAVETQYF
many TRBJ2-7 . TRBV12-3/TRBV12-4 TGTGCCAGCAGTTTAAGCCCCGGGACTCGGAAGCAGTACTTC CASSLSPGTRKQYF
. TRBJ2-3 TRBD1 TRBV20-1 TGCAGTGCTATTCCGGACAGGGACAGTCTCACAGATACGCAGTATTTT CSAIPDRDSLTDTQYF
. TRBJ2-1 . TRBV7-2 TGTGCCAGCAGCTTAGCCTCAGGGAGAGCGATCGGCGAGCAGTTCTTC CASSLASGRAIGEQFF
. TRBJ1-6 . TRBV20-1 TGCAGTGCTCCTAATACGGCAGGACCGAATTCACCCCTCCACTTT CSAPNTAGPNSPLHF
many TRBJ2-7 . TRBV3-1 TGTGCCAGCAGCCTACAGGGTGTCGACGAGCAGTACTTC CASSLQGVDEQYF
. TRBJ2-2 . TRBV2 TGTGCCAGCACGCGAGGGGCCGGGGAGCTGTTTTTT CASTRGAGELFF
. TRBJ1-1 TRBD1 TRBV5-1 TGCGCCAGCAGCTTGGAACCATCACAGGGGGGGACTGAAGCTTTCTTT CASSLEPSQGGTEAFF
many TRBJ1-1 . TRBV6-5 TGTGCCAGCAGTTACGGCAGGAACACTGAAGCTTTCTTT CASSYGRNTEAFF
. TRBJ1-1 . TRBV7-2 TGTGCCAACAGCTTATGGGGGAACACTGAAGCTTTCTTT CANSLWGNTEAFF
. TRBJ2-7 . TRBV7-6 TGTGCCAGCAGCTTAGCGGGTGACAGTAGCTACGAGCAGTACTTC CASSLAGDSSYEQYF
. TRBJ2-1 . TRBV2 TGTGCCAGCAGTGTAAGAAACTCCTACAATGAGCAGTTCTTC CASSVRNSYNEQFF
many TRBJ2-7 TRBD1 TRBV27 TGTGCCAGCAGTTCCCGTGGGACAGGGAACGAGCAGTACTTC CASSSRGTGNEQYF
few TRBJ1-1 . TRBV5-1 TGCGCCAGCAGCTTATATTACAGGTCGATGAACACTGAAGCTTTCTTT CASSLYYRSMNTEAFF
many TRBJ2-5 TRBD1 TRBV7-9 TGTGCCAGCAGTCCCACCCGACAGGGCCAAGAGACCCAGTACTTC CASSPTRQGQETQYF
many TRBJ2-5 . TRBV7-2 TGTGCCAGCAGCTTAAGTTCCTCCCGGGAGACCCAGTACTTC CASSLSSSRETQYF
few TRBJ1-2 . TRBV7-2 TGTGCCAGCAGCTTAGCCACTGGACAGTATGGCTACACCTTC CASSLATGQYGYTF
few TRBJ2-7 . TRBV20-1 TGCAGTGCTAGAGGTAGACAAGGGGCCAGGTACGAGCAGTACTTC CSARGRQGARYEQYF